This T cell receptor (beta chain) was documented in a study of blood T cell repertoires in COVID-19. About the study: Donors in the United States, Italy and Spain gave samples during acute or convalescent COVID-19.

Germline lookup yields CDR1 SGDLS and CDR2 YYNGEE. V was clipped by 4 bases and J by 4 bases, with 14 bases between them. The CDR3 length is 14 residues. In the source study's methods: Amplifying reference gene primers gave estimates of nucleated cell counts. Clones were sequenced by immunoSEQ multiplex PCR, and TCRdb holds only the in-frame ones, with some missing. The DNA gave D and trimming, while V, J and clone size come from that table. This table has tens of thousands of clones, about 84% appearing once. The rearrangement links TRBV9 to TRBJ1-2, with a weak D call TRBD1 (6 bases). This TCR derives from a man in his sixties with acute or convalescent COVID-19. The sequenced material came from peripheral blood. CDR3: CASSQSGAPYGYTF. CDR3 nucleotides: TGTGCCAGCAGCCAATCAGGGGCTCCCTATGGCTACACCTTC.